Given below is one T cell receptor (beta chain) in context. One junction end disagrees with the germline gene, perhaps due to a read error. The sample belongs to a study of T-cell reconstitution after alpha-beta-depleted transplantation in children. Germline CDR1 and CDR2: DFQATT and SNEGSKA (reference sequence). The CDR3 runs to 14 residues. Molecular barcoding with unique molecular identifiers was used for the TCRbeta library. TCRdb re-called the PCR reads with MiXCR, one entry per CDR3 protein. The table has around 400,000 distinct CDR3 sequences, around 21% seen once. The source was PBMCs from the stem cell graft donor, collected from the stem cell graft. The chain carries TRBV20-1 and TRBJ1-1; 10 bases are shared with TRBD1. This clonotype was sampled from a human donor who donated a stem cell graft to a child with acute myeloid leukemia. The CDR3 protein is CSARTGGVNTEPFF. The CDR3 bases are TGCAGTGCTAGGACAGGGGGCGTGAACACTGAACCTTTCTTT.